This TCR beta chain was profiled in a study of metastatic and nonmetastatic thyroid tumors. Overall study: The comparison covered peripheral blood and tumor or nodule tissue in malignant and benign thyroid patients.

No treatment of any kind had been given to any patient before thyroid surgery. Via MiXCR, TCRdb re-called the PCR reads. The table shows under 25,000 clones, with roughly a quarter occurring only once. Sequenced material: blood. The clonotype was recovered from a female donor with papillary thyroid cancer or a benign thyroid nodule (not recorded which). Some clones in this sample may be carry-over from other donors' samples.

The CDR3 protein is CASSAIAGGLDTQYF. The CDR3 DNA follows: TGTGCCAGCAGCGCAATAGCGGGAGGGCTGGATACGCAGTATTTT. The chain carries TRBV9 and TRBJ2-3; 11 positions agree with TRBD2. J was trimmed by 6 bases and V by 3 bases; bases with no gene match: 6. The CDR3 consists of 15 residues. Germline loops: CDR1 SGDLS, CDR2 YYNGEE.